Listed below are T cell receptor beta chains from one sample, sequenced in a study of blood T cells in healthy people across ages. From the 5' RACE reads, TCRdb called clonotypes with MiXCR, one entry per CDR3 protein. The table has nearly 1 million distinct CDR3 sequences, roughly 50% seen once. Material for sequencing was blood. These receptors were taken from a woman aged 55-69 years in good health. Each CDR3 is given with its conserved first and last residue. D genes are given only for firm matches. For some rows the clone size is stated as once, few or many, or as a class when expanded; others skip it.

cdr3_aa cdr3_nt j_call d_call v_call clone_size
CASSFVASYEQYF TGTGCCAGCAGTTTTGTGGCTAGTTACGAGCAGTACTTC TRBJ2-7 NA TRBV28 NA
CSARGLNGQANYGYTF TGCAGTGCTAGGGGCCTAAACGGGCAGGCTAACTATGGCTACACCTTC TRBJ1-2 NA TRBV20-1 few
CASRREVAATNEKLFF TGTGCCAGCAGGAGGGAGGTCGCTGCAACTAATGAAAAACTGTTTTTT TRBJ1-4 NA TRBV2 NA
CSGMVGYGYTF TGCAGCGGCATGGTGGGCTATGGCTACACCTTC TRBJ1-2 NA TRBV29-1 NA
CASRPGTDTYEQYF TGTGCCAGCAGACCCGGGACAGATACCTACGAGCAGTACTTC TRBJ2-7 TRBD1 TRBV6-2/TRBV6-3 NA
CASSPTADLSGSSYEQYF TGTGCCAGCAGCCCAACGGCCGACCTGAGCGGGAGCTCCTACGAGCAGTACTTC TRBJ2-7 TRBD2 TRBV12-3/TRBV12-4 NA
CSAKGPSSGEETQYF TGCAGTGCTAAAGGTCCCTCTAGCGGGGAAGAGACCCAGTACTTC TRBJ2-5 TRBD2 TRBV20-1 NA
CASSLWGQGGYEQYF TGTGCCAGCAGTTTATGGGGGCAGGGGGGATACGAGCAGTACTTC TRBJ2-7 NA TRBV28 NA
CASRQFIGPENEQYF TGTGCCAGCAGGCAATTCATTGGTCCAGAAAACGAGCAGTACTTC TRBJ2-7 NA TRBV11-2 few
CASSLVGREGTQYF TGTGCCAGCAGCTTAGTAGGCAGGGAGGGGACCCAGTACTTC TRBJ2-5 TRBD2 TRBV7-2 NA
CASSQGRTENIDTQYF TGCGCCAGCAGCCAAGGGCGGACGGAAAACATAGATACGCAGTATTTT TRBJ2-3 NA TRBV4-1 NA
CASSPQTGTQETQYF TGTGCCAGCAGCCCGCAGACAGGTACCCAAGAGACCCAGTACTTC TRBJ2-5 NA TRBV9 NA
CASSIGSAGGPDTQYF TGTGCCAGCAGCATAGGATCAGCGGGAGGCCCAGATACGCAGTATTTT TRBJ2-3 TRBD2 TRBV7-2 few
CASSHANEQFF TGTGCCAGCAGTCATGCCAATGAGCAGTTCTTC TRBJ2-1 NA TRBV2 NA
CAMGQGAYEQYF TGTGCCATGGGACAGGGGGCCTACGAGCAGTACTTC TRBJ2-7 TRBD1 TRBV10-3 NA
CSVQAAQETQFF TGCAGCGTTCAGGCAGCCCAAGAGACCCAGTTCTTC TRBJ2-1 NA TRBV29-1 NA
CASSFPGDYEQYF TGTGCCAGCAGTTTTCCTGGAGACTACGAGCAGTACTTC TRBJ2-7 NA TRBV28 NA
CASRPRDRTYNEQFF TGTGCCAGCAGACCTAGGGACAGAACGTACAATGAGCAGTTCTTC TRBJ2-1 TRBD1 TRBV28 once
CASSLDNYGSPFF TGTGCCAGCAGCTTAGATAACTATGGGAGCCCGTTCTTC TRBJ2-1 NA TRBV11-2 few
CASTLGAGYTF TGTGCCAGCACCTTGGGGGCCGGCTACACCTTC TRBJ1-2 NA TRBV25-1 NA
CSGDGTDTQYF TGCAGCGGCGACGGCACAGATACGCAGTATTTT TRBJ2-3 NA TRBV29-1 NA
CASSSPRGVGGIQYF TGTGCCAGCAGTTCCCCCCGCGGGGTAGGGGGCATTCAGTACTTC TRBJ2-4 NA TRBV12-3/TRBV12-4 once
CAISGQETDTQYF TGTGCCATCAGTGGACAGGAAACAGATACGCAGTATTTT TRBJ2-3 NA TRBV10-3 few
CSASLRGFYNEQFF TGCAGTGCTAGCCTCCGAGGGTTCTACAATGAGCAGTTCTTC TRBJ2-1 NA TRBV20-1 few
CASSWVAGVNNEQFF TGCGCCAGCAGCTGGGTAGCAGGAGTGAACAATGAGCAGTTCTTC TRBJ2-1 NA TRBV5-1 NA